This T cell receptor (beta chain) is from a study of cytotoxic CD8 clonotypes in ibrutinib-treated CLL. Looked up from germline, CDR1 is SGHAT and CDR2 is FQNNGV. Trimming shortened V by 5 bases and J by 12 bases, and 16 bases separated the two germline ends. The CDR3 covers 12 residues. Profiled with immunoSEQ multiplex PCR; TCRdb holds only in-frame clones, not every one. The sample has 35,000 to 40,000 clones, less than 85% seen once. The clonotype was recovered from a human donor with chronic lymphocytic leukemia. The rearrangement joins TRBV11-2 to TRBJ2-5, with D maybe TRBD1 (6 bases). The specimen comprised PBMCs, sampled at disease progression, from a patient treated with ibrutinib. CDR3 coding DNA: TGTGCCAGCAGCCCAGTCGACCGGGACAAGTACTTC. Protein: CASSPVDRDKYF.